This T cell receptor (beta chain) was retrieved from a study of human T cells and chemical hapten exposure (dated by TCRdb to the early 2020s). Regarding the complete study: For sensitization, 2% DPC in acetone was applied to a roughly 2 cm by roughly 2 cm area of upper inner arm skin. Throughout the study period of 20 to 30 weeks, patients also received therapeutic DPC doses to the scalp every week. Patch testing was done on the upper back using Finn chambers containing 0.01% DPC, and results were scored after 6 days according to International Contact Dermatitis Research Group standards. Most of the patients in the cohort were female, and the cohort covered alopecia areata with under or over 50% scalp involvement, alopecia totalis and alopecia universalis. Libraries were pooled for sequencing, and variation in per-sample TCR yields was attributed mainly to small differences in library volumes within the pool. The study tracked peripheral blood TCR repertoire changes in vivo during primary and secondary sensitization to the hapten diphenylcyclopropenone (DPC) in alopecia patients. Blood samples were taken from patients before sensitization (week 0) and at 2, 6 and about 24 weeks after DPC sensitization. For TCR sequencing, blood came from 25 to 35 alopecia patients at anywhere from one to four time points (pre-sensitization, 2, 6 and 24 weeks). The paper's findings and limits, for the study overall: Significantly more large CDR3 similarity clusters were formed by expanded TCRs than by pre-sensitization or healthy control sets, consistent with antigen-driven responses. Because every patient had alopecia, a presumed autoimmune disease, the patients' immune response might differ from that of healthy individuals. The number of PT1 expanded TCRs positively correlated with patch test score, significant at thresholds 8, 16 and 32 but not 4. After repeated subsampling, changes were observed in the strength of the expansion versus patch-test correlation and in the threshold at which the correlation became significant. The number of TCRs above 1 in 1000 frequency did not change with DPC sensitization; there was no evidence of global repertoire structure alterations.

Per the publication, the time point label means: patch test 1, 2 weeks after DPC sensitization. Explained via the paper, the treatment or condition label denotes: therapeutic diphenylcyclopropenone sensitization with weekly scalp DPC. Blood at each patch-test visit was drawn before the patch test was applied. Patients were eligible if aged 18 to 70, diagnosed with alopecia and judged suitable for DPC therapy, and pregnant patients were excluded. Total RNA was isolated from unfractionated whole blood collected in Tempus Blood RNA tubes. The germline V gene yields LGHNA for CDR1 and YSLEER for CDR2. The CDR3 goes from the cysteine to the phenylalanine over 15 residues. Left in the record is the CDR3 DNA by itself, 45 bases read in frame from the first base. Deletion took 1 base off V and 4 bases off J, with a span of 11 bases between the germline ends. Details on this clonotype: No antigen is known for it. No base quality information exists; no much larger clone differs at one position.

The library was made by RACE. Reads for this sample came from a NextSeq 500. Library preparation attached unique molecular identifiers to individual cDNA molecules for quantitative, reproducible TCR counting. For every blood RNA sample, sequencing covered both the TCR alpha and TCR beta chains. The published analysis was carried out like this. A median of about 87,000 TCRs per sample was observed, with a range of about 23,224 to 700,000. V, J and CDR3 annotation of the TCR reads was performed with the Decombinator software suite. For PS versus PT1 abundance plots, all samples were subsampled to the same number of TCRs (28,000). Expanded TCRs were defined as absent before sensitization and observed at least eight times at the 2-week time point. TCRdb reprocessed the public reads (quality trimming at Q25 with fastp, clone calling with MiXCR) and kept in-frame beta chains. Each CDR3 protein appears once, grouped with its most common genes and DNA. For this entry, the V and J calls and clone size follow TCRdb and not the study's own pipeline. This sample comprises under 200,000 distinct CDR3 sequences, approximately 14% of them detected only once. The ten largest clones add up to about 1.8% of the sample.

This specimen was whole blood, taken in connection with sensitization to the hapten diphenylcyclopropenone (DPC). The clonotype was recovered from a woman aged 25 to 39 with alopecia areata. Some clones in this sample may be carry-over from other donors' samples. The chain is assembled from TRBV4-3 and TRBJ1-5; the D gene is perhaps TRBD1, from 6 matching bases. The CDR3 sequence is CASSQGTGKNQPQHF. The DNA sequence follows: TGCGCCAGCAGCCAAGGAACAGGGAAGAATCAGCCCCAGCATTTT.